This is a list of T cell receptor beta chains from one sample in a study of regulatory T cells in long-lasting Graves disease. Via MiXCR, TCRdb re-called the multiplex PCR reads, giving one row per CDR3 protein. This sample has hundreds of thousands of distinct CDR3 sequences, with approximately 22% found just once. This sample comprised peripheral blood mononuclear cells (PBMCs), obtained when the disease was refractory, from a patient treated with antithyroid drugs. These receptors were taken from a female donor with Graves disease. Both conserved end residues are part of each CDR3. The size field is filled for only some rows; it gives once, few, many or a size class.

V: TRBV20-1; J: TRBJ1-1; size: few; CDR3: CSAKPGGGTEAFF
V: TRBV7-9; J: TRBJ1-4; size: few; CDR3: CASSLGGGATNEKLFF
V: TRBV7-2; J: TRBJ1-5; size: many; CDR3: CASSATGRGQPQHF
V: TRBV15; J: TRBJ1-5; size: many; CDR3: CATSQEGGRVQPQHF
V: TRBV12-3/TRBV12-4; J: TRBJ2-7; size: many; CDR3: CASSSLTSGRADEQYF
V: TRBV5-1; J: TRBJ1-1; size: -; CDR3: CASSDRGTVAFF
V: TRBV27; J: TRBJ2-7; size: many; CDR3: CASSSSGRSTYEQYF
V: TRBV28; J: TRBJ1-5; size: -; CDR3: CASGGRGGYNQPQHF
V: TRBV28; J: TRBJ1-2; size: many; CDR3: CASSFPGSAPGYTF
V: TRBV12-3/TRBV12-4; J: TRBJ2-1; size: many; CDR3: CASSFYEGTVGYNEQFF
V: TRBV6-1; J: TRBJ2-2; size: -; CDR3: CASMVRWDATTFNTGELFF
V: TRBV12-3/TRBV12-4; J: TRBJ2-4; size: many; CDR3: CASSLGVRGKNIQYF
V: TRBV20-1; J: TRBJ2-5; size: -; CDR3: CSAWTSGRDETQYF